This entry describes one T cell receptor beta chain. The sample comes from a study of control samples from healthy donors and cancer patients. Sequencing used immunoSEQ multiplex PCR; TCRdb keeps in-frame clones, though not all of them. The data show about 130,000 clones, about nine tenths seen once. This TCR was sampled from a woman in her forties or fifties in good health. Sample: blood.

The DNA of the CDR3 is TGTGCCAGCAGTTACTCGAGGGCGGGAGGGCCCTACGAGCAGTACTTC. This gives the protein CASSYSRAGGPYEQYF. The J gene is TRBJ2-7, the V gene TRBV6-5; TRBD2 matches at 9 bases. Germline-derived CDR1 and CDR2 are MNHEY and SVGAGI. The V segment lost 0 bases and the J segment 2 bases; nucleotides outside the gene matches: 5. The CDR3 is 16 amino acids.